These 24 T cell receptor beta chains share one sample of origin, sequenced in a study of blood T cell repertoires in COVID-19. TCRdb keeps only in-frame clones here, not all; method: immunoSEQ multiplex PCR. Of 450,000 to 500,000 clones in the sample, approximately 85% were seen once. Material: peripheral blood. These TCRs come from a human donor in a cohort sampled during active COVID-19.

This clone has just a few counts. This chain joins TRBV28 and TRBJ1-1; the D gene is possibly TRBD1 (5 bases). The V end was cut by 9 bases, the J end by 0 bases, with 17 bases between. This CDR3 is 15 amino acids long. CDR1 is MDHEN and CDR2 is SYDVKM in the germline V gene. The CDR3 reads CASQPGNLMNTEAFF. CDR3 DNA: TGTGCCAGTCAACCAGGGAACCTCATGAACACTGAAGCTTTCTTT.

This clone has more than one count but fewer than ten. The gene calls are TRBV18 and TRBJ1-5; TRBD1 might be the D (6 bases). The ends were cut back, 3 bases at V and 1 base at J, with 16 bases in the middle. CDR1 KGHSH and CDR2 LQKENI come from the germline V gene. The CDR3 totals 17 residues. The CDR3 DNA reads TGTGCCAGCTCACCGCCACAGGGCGTGTCGAGCAATCAGCCCCAGCATTTT. Amino acids: CASSPPQGVSSNQPQHF. Filled out from reference TRBV18 and TRBJ1-5, the complete variable domain reads NAGVMQNPRHLVRRRGQEARLRCSPMKGHSHVYWYRQLPEEGLKFMVYLQKENIIDESGMPKERFSAEFPKEGPSILRIQQVVRGDSAAYFCASSPPQGVSSNQPQHFGDGTRLSIL.

The CDR3 DNA reads TGCGCCAGCTCGTCGGACGGAGCGGGGGGAGGCACAGATACGCAGTATTTT. Its protein product is CASSSDGAGGGTDTQYF. The rearrangement joins TRBV5-1 to TRBJ2-3, with TRBD2 identical over 9 bases. CDR3 length equals 17 residues. The trim removed 7 bases at V and 1 base at J, leaving 13 bases unmatched. Per germline, CDR1 SGHRS and CDR2 YFSETQ.

J is TRBJ2-7 and V is TRBV7-2; a weak D match, TRBD1 (8 bases). In germline, CDR1 is SGHTA, CDR2 FQGNSA. V was trimmed by 1 base and J by 2 bases, leaving 15 bases between them. The CDR3 contains 16 residues. CDR3 nucleotides: TGTGCCAGCAGCTTAGTCACAGGGGGGGTCGCCTACGAGCAGTACTTC. Translated: CASSLVTGGVAYEQYF. Combining the CDR3 with reference TRBV7-2 and TRBJ2-7 gives the whole variable domain GAGVSQSPSNKVTEKGKDVELRCDPISGHTALYWYRQSLGQGLEFLIYFQGNSAPDKSGLPSDRFSAERTGGSVSTLTIQRTQQEDSAVYLCASSLVTGGVAYEQYFGPGTRLTVT.

J is TRBJ1-5 and V is TRBV30, with D possibly TRBD1 on 6 matching bases. Deletions cut 4 bases from V and 3 bases from J, with 16 bases between. Germline CDR1 is GTSNPN and CDR2 is SVGIG (reference sequence). This CDR3 comprises 15 residues. CDR3 coding DNA: TGTGCCTGGAATACTGCCGGGACAATCAATCAGCCCCAGCATTTT. This gives the protein CAWNTAGTINQPQHF.

This rearrangement joins TRBV7-3 to TRBJ2-3; 12 nucleotides line up with TRBD2. Germline CDR1 is SGHTA and CDR2 is FQGTGA. CDR3 length: 16 residues. Losses at the gene ends were 1 base for V and 4 bases for J; bases not matched to a gene: 3. The CDR3 loop is CASSLNLAGGPDTQYF. CDR3 in DNA: TGTGCCAGCAGCTTAAACCTAGCGGGAGGGCCAGATACGCAGTATTTT.

The chain recombines TRBV6-2 or TRBV6-3 with TRBJ2-7; 9 bases map to TRBD2. With 2 bases clipped from V and 0 bases from J, the junction kept 5 bases outside the gene matches. This CDR3 has 16 residues. The germline CDR1 and CDR2 sequences are MNHEY and SVGEGT. The DNA of the CDR3 is TGTGCCAGCAGTTACCGCGGACTAGCGAGCTCCTACGAGCAGTACTTC. It yields the protein CASSYRGLASSYEQYF.

This rearrangement joins TRBV6-4 to TRBJ2-5; TRBD2 aligns across 8 bases. CDR3 size: 17 residues. Losses at the gene ends were 0 bases for V and 5 bases for J; bases not matched to a gene: 11. Per the germline V gene, CDR1 is MRHNA and CDR2 is SNTAGT. CDR3 sequence reads: CASSDSKNSGIVETQYF. CDR3 nucleotide sequence: TGTGCCAGCAGTGACTCGAAAAATAGCGGGATAGTGGAGACCCAGTACTTC.

The chain has TRBV30 and TRBJ2-3, with D possibly TRBD1 on 5 matching bases. Germline CDR1 GTSNPN, CDR2 SVGIG (reference sequence). CDR3 size: 15 residues. Trimming stripped 2 bases from V and 1 base from J, with 13 bases between. The CDR3 loop reads CAWSRGREGTDTQYF. The CDR3 DNA reads TGTGCCTGGAGTAGGGGCCGAGAGGGCACAGATACGCAGTATTTT.

This clone was observed once. The chain has TRBV7-2 and TRBJ1-2, with 8 bases identical to TRBD1. Germline CDR1 SGHTA, CDR2 FQGNSA. The CDR3 spans 15 residues. The J segment lost 4 bases and the V segment lost 6 bases, leaving 10 bases of the junction unmatched. DNA of the CDR3: TGTGCCAGCAGTAGTCCCAGGGGGCCCCTCTATGGCTACACCTTC. This sequence encodes CASSSPRGPLYGYTF.

The V gene is TRBV6-1, the J gene TRBJ2-2; 7 nucleotides line up with TRBD2. The V gene end was trimmed by 7 bases and the J gene end by 5 bases; junction bases not matched to a gene: 13. Germline lookup yields CDR1 MNHNS and CDR2 SASEGT. The CDR3 runs to 16 residues. CDR3 bases: TGTGCCAGCATTGATATACGACTAGCTGATACCGGGGAGCTGTTTTTT. It yields the protein CASIDIRLADTGELFF.

The chain joins TRBV30 to TRBJ1-2; 8 bases map to TRBD1. V gave up 2 bases and J gave up 6 bases; unmatched junction bases: 2. The CDR3 is 12 residues long. Per germline, CDR1 GTSNPN and CDR2 SVGIG (reference sequence). Written as DNA, the CDR3 is TGTGCCTGGAGTTCCAGGGGGCATGGCTACACCTTC. Translating it yields CAWSSRGHGYTF.

This clone was counted once. V is TRBV2 and J is TRBJ1-5, with a tentative D call TRBD1 (6 bases). CDR3 length equals 15 residues. The germline V gene has CDR1 SNHLY and CDR2 FYNNEI. Trimming cost V 4 bases and J 7 bases, with 17 bases left between them. The CDR3 sequence: CASSGAGGGRQPQHF. The DNA of the CDR3 is TGTGCCAGCAGTGGAGCCGGGGGCGGGAGACAGCCCCAGCATTTT.

The genes are TRBV29-1 and TRBJ2-7; possible D gene TRBD1, 5 bases. CDR1 and CDR2 from the germline V gene are SQVTM and ANQGSEA. Trimming took off 8 bases at V and 2 bases at J, with 13 bases between the two ends. CDR3 size: 12 residues. The CDR3 sequence is CSTQGPTYEQYF. As DNA, the CDR3 is TGCAGCACCCAGGGCCCGACCTACGAGCAGTACTTC.

This chain uses TRBV15 with TRBJ2-7, with no clear D. With 0 bases removed from V and 6 bases from J, the gap between germline ends came to 6 bases. This CDR3 has 12 amino acids. Germline-derived CDR1 and CDR2 are LNHNV and YYDKDF (reference sequence). The CDR3 sequence: CATSRDSAEQYF. CDR3 bases: TGTGCCACCAGCAGAGACAGCGCCGAGCAGTACTTC.

Regarding this clone: The junction differs from germline at one of its ends, possibly a read error. The V gene is TRBV7-8, the J gene TRBJ2-3; D gene unclear. The germline gives CDR1 SGHVS, CDR2 FQNEAQ. The CDR3 is 15 residues long. CDR3 sequence (DNA): TGTGCCAGCAGTCGGTCGAACGTGGGCACGGATACGCAGTATTTT. Protein: CASSRSNVGTDTQYF.

The V gene is TRBV11-2, the J gene TRBJ1-1; D ambiguous. Germline CDR1 reads SGHAT; CDR2 reads FQNNGV. The V gene lost 1 base and the J gene lost 4 bases, with 13 bases spanning the gap. This CDR3 region has 15 residues. CDR3 residues: CASSLVGREATEAFF. CDR3 in DNA: TGTGCCAGCAGCTTAGTAGGGAGGGAGGCCACTGAAGCTTTCTTT.

V gene TRBV5-4 combines with J gene TRBJ2-6, with 7 bases lining up with TRBD2. Germline CDR1 reads SGHNT; CDR2 reads YYREEE (reference sequence). The CDR3 contains 18 residues. Trimming cost V 0 bases and J 0 bases; bases outside gene matches: 6. The CDR3 spells CASSLALAVISGANVLTF. The CDR3 nucleotides are TGTGCCAGCAGCTTGGCCCTAGCGGTTATCTCTGGGGCCAACGTCCTGACTTTC.

The chain is built from TRBV4-1 and TRBJ2-4; TRBD2 agrees at 8 bases. V was clipped by 1 base and J by 0 bases; unmatched bases: 14. The germline V gene encodes CDR1 MGHRA and CDR2 YSYEKL. The CDR3 loop spans 20 amino acids. In DNA form, the CDR3 reads TGCGCCAGCAGCCAAGTTCGCGTAGCGGGACTTTTTTTAGCCAAAAACATTCAGTACTTC. Amino acids: CASSQVRVAGLFLAKNIQYF.

The chain uses TRBV30 and TRBJ1-2, with TRBD1 as a possible D gene (5 bases). The V gene lost 1 base and the J gene lost 6 bases, with 18 bases spanning the gap. This CDR3 comprises 15 residues. Germline V lookup: CDR1 GTSNPN, CDR2 SVGIG (reference sequence). DNA of the CDR3: TGTGCCTGGAGTGCCTTACCAGGGACTGCGGATGGCTACACCTTC. This codes for CAWSALPGTADGYTF.

This chain links TRBV30 with TRBJ2-7; the D gene is possibly TRBD1 (5 bases). The V and J ends lost 7 bases and 1 base respectively, with 14 bases between them. This CDR3 spans 13 amino acids. The germline CDR1 and CDR2 sequences are GTSNPN and SVGIG (reference sequence). CDR3 sequence reads: CASARRGSYEQYF. As DNA, the CDR3 is TGTGCCTCGGCGCGTAGGGGTTCCTACGAGCAGTACTTC.

As DNA, the CDR3 is TGTGCCAGCAGCTTAGTACTACAGGGGGGCTCTGGGGCCAACGTCCTGACTTTC. This translates into CASSLVLQGGSGANVLTF. The chain is built from TRBV7-8 and TRBJ2-6; 8 positions match TRBD1. Germline V gives CDR1 SGHVS, CDR2 FQNEAQ. CDR3 length: 18 residues. With 1 base clipped from V and 0 bases from J, the junction kept 5 bases outside the gene matches.

This rearrangement joins TRBV1 to TRBJ2-1; the table's D call TRBD2 went unverified against the DNA. TRBV1 is flagged as a pseudogene. This CDR3 has 16 residues. CDR3 region: CTSSQETERESNEQFF. CDR3 DNA: TGCACCAGCAGCCAAGAGACAGAGCGGGAGAGTAATGAGCAGTTCTTC.

The V call is TRBV27, the J call TRBJ2-1; D is perhaps TRBD1 (6 bases). Germline assignment: CDR1 MNHEY and CDR2 SMNVEV (reference sequence). The ends were cut back, 2 bases at V and 2 bases at J, with 7 bases in the middle. The CDR3 extends over 14 amino acids. CDR3 nucleotide sequence: TGTGCCAGCAGTTTACGGACAGCCTACAATGAGCAGTTCTTC. Its protein is CASSLRTAYNEQFF.